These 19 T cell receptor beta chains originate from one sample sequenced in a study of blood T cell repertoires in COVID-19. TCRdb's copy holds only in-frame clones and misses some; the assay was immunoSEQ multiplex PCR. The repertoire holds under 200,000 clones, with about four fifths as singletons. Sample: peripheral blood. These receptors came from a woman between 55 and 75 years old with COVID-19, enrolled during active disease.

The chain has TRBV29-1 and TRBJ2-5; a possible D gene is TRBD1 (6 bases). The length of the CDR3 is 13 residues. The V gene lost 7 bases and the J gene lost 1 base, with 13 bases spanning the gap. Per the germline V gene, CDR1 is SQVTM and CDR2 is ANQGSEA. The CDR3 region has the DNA TGCAGCGGCAGAAACAGGGTCCAAGAGACCCAGTACTTC. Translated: CSGRNRVQETQYF.

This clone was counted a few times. The CDR3 loop is CASTQTNTGELFF. CDR3 nucleotides: TGTGCCAGCACTCAGACGAACACCGGGGAGCTGTTTTTT. The rearrangement uses TRBV7-2 and TRBJ2-2, with unresolved D. The CDR3 covers 13 residues. Germline assignment: CDR1 SGHTA and CDR2 FQGNSA. V lost 7 bases, J lost 0 bases, and 6 bases lay in between.

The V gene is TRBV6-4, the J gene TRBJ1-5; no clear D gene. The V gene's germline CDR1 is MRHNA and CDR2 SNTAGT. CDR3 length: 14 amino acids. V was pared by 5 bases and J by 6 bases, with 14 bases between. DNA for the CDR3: TGTGCCAGCAGTCGGGAGCCTGGAGGTCAGCCCCAGCATTTT. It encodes CASSREPGGQPQHF.

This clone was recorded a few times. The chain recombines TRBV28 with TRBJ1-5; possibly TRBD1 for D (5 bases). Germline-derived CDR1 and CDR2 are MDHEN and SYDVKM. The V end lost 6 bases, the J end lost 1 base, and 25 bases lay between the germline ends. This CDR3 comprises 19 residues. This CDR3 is CASSLPIGTSQGSNQPQHF. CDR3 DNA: TGTGCCAGCAGCCTGCCTATAGGGACTTCCCAAGGGAGCAATCAGCCCCAGCATTTT.

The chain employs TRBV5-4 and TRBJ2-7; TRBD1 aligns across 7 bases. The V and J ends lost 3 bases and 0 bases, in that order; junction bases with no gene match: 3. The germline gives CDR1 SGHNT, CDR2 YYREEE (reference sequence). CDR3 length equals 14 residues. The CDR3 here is CASSSGQFSYEQYF. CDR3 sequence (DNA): TGTGCCAGCAGCTCGGGACAGTTCTCCTACGAGCAGTACTTC.

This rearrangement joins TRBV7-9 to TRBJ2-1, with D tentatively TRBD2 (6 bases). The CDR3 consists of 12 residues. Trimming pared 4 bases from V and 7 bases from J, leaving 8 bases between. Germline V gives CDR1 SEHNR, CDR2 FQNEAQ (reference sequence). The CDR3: CASSYGGNEQFF. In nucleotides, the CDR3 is TGTGCCAGCAGCTATGGAGGGAATGAGCAGTTCTTC.

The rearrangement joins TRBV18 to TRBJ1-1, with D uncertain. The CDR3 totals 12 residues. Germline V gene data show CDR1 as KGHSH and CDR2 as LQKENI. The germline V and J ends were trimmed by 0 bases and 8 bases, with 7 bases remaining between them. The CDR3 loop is CASSPPSLEAFF. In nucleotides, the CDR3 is TGTGCCAGCTCACCACCTTCCCTCGAAGCTTTCTTT.

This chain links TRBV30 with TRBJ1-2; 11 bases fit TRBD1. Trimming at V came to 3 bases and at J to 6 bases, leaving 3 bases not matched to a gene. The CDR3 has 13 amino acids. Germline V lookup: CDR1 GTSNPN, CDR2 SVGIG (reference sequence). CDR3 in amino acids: CAWRDRGRNGYTF. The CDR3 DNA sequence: TGTGCCTGGAGGGACAGGGGGCGGAATGGCTACACCTTC. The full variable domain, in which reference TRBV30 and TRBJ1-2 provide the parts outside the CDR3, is SQTIHQWPATLVQPVGSPLSLECTVEGTSNPNLYWYRQAAGRGLQLLFYSVGIGQISSEVPQNLSASRPQDRQFILSSKKLLLSDSGFYLCAWRDRGRNGYTFGSGTRLTVV.

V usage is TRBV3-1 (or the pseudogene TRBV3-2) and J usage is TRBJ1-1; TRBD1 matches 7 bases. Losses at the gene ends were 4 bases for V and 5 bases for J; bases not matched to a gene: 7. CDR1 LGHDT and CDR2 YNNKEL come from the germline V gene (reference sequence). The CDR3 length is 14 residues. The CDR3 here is CASSRGGGETEAFF. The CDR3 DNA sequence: TGTGCCAGCAGCCGAGGAGGGGGCGAGACTGAAGCTTTCTTT.

CDR3 sequence reads: CASSYGRGPRTDTQYF. CDR3 DNA sequence: TGTGCCAGCAGTTATGGCCGGGGTCCGCGCACAGATACGCAGTATTTT. The gene calls are TRBV6-2 or TRBV6-3 and TRBJ2-3; tentatively, D is TRBD2 (5 bases). The CDR3 contains 16 residues. Trimming left V 3 bases short and J 1 base short, with 14 bases between. CDR1 and CDR2 (germline): MNHEY, SVGEGT.

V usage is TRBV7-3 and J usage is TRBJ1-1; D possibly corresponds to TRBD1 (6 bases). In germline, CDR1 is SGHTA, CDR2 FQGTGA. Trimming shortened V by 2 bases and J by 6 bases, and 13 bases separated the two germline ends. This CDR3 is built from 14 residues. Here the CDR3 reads CASSLRGTLSEAFF. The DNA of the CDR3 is TGTGCCAGCAGCTTACGTGGGACATTATCTGAAGCTTTCTTT. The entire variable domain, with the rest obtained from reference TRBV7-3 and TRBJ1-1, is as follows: GAGVSQTPSNKVTEKGKYVELRCDPISGHTALYWYRQSLGQGPEFLIYFQGTGAADDSGLPNDRFFAVRPEGSVSTLKIQRTERGDSAVYLCASSLRGTLSEAFFGQGTRLTVV.

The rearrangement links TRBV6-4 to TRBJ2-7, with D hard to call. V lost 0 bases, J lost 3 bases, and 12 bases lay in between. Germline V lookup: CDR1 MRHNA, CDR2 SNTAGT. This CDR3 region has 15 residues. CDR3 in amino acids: CASSDSMVSVYEQYF. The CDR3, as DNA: TGTGCCAGCAGTGACTCGATGGTTTCGGTCTACGAGCAGTACTTC.

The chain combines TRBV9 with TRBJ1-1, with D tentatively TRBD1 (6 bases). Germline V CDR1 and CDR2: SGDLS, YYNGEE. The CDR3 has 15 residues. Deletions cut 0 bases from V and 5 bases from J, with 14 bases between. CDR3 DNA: TGTGCCAGCAGCGTAGGTCCACAGGGCAGGACTGAAGCTTTCTTT. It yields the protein CASSVGPQGRTEAFF. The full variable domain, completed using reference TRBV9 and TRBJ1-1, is DSGVTQTPKHLITATGQRVTLRCSPRSGDLSVYWYQQSLDQGLQFLIQYYNGEERAKGNILERFSAQQFPDLHSELNLSSLELGDSALYFCASSVGPQGRTEAFFGQGTRLTVV.

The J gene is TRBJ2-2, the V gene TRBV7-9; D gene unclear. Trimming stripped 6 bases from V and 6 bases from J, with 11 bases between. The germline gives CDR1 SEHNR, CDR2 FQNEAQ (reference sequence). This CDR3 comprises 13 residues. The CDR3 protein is CASSPFASGELFF. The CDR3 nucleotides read TGTGCCAGCAGTCCCTTTGCGTCCGGGGAGCTGTTTTTT.

This CDR3 reads CASSEVAAGFQQYV. The CDR3 coding sequence is TGTGCCAGCAGTGAGGTAGCCGCCGGTTTCCAGCAGTACGTC. This chain joins TRBV6-1 and TRBJ2-7; no clear D. This CDR3 spans 14 amino acids. Trimming removed 3 bases at V and 8 bases at J, with 17 bases between. Germline V lookup: CDR1 MNHNS, CDR2 SASEGT.

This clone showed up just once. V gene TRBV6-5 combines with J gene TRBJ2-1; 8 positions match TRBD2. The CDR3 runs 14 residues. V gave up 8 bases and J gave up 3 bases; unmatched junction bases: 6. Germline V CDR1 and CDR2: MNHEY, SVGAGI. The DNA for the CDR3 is TGTGCCAGCTATCTTCGGGGGGGCTACAATGAGCAGTTCTTC. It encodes CASYLRGGYNEQFF.

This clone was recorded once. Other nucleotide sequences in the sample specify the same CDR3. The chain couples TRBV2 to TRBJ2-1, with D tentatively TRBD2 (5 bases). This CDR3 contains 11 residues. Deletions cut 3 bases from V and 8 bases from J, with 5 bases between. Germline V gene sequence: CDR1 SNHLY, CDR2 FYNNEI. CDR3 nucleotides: TGTGCCAGCAGTGAGAGGGATGAGCAGTTCTTC. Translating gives CASSERDEQFF.

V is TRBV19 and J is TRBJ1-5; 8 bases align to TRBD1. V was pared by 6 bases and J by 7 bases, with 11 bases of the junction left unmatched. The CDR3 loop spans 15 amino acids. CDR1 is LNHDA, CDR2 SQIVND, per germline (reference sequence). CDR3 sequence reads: CASSITQGAGQPQHF. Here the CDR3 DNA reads TGTGCCAGTAGCATAACGCAGGGGGCAGGCCAGCCCCAGCATTTT. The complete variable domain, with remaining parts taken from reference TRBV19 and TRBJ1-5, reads DGGITQSPKYLFRKEGQNVTLSCEQNLNHDAMYWYRQDPGQGLRLIYYSQIVNDFQKGDIAEGYSVSREKKESFPLTVTSAQKNPTAFYLCASSITQGAGQPQHFGDGTRLSIL.

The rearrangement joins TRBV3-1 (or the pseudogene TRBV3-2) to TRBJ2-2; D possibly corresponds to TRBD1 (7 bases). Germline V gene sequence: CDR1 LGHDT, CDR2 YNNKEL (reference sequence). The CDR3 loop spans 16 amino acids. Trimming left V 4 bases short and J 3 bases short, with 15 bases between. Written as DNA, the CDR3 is TGTGCCAGCAGCCCGCCAGGGGGGAGATACACCGGGGAGCTGTTTTTT. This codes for CASSPPGGRYTGELFF.